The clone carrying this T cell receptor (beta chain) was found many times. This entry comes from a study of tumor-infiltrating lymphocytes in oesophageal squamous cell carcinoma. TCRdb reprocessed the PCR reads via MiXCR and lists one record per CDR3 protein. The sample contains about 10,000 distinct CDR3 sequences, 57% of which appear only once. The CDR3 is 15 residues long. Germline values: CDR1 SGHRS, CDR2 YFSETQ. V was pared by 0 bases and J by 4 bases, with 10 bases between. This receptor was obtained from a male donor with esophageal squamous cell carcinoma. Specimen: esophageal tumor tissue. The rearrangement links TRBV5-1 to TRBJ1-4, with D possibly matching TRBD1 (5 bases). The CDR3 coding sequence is TGCGCCAGCAGCTTGGCTGGGGGGTTTAATGAAAAACTGTTTTTT. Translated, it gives CASSLAGGFNEKLFF.